These 27 T cell receptor beta chains came from one sample sequenced in a study of T cell clonality in common variable immunodeficiency (dated by TCRdb to 2013 to 2016). The antigens these receptors bind are not known. Library preparation employed the immunoSEQ multiplex PCR assay. TCRdb mirrors the immuneACCESS table, restricted to in-frame sequences. Some clones are absent from its copies; in checked studies, under half trace to an unresolved V gene, and the reason for the others is unknown. There are 30,000 or so clones in this sample, and none of them is a singleton. The ten top clones hold under 4% of the sample. What the work shows at the level of the full study, not this receptor alone: CVID TCRbeta sequences were reported to have fewer deletions and N-nucleotide insertions and to lack highly modified clones with 13 or more V deletions.

Sequenced input: peripheral blood mononuclear cells. The receptors originated from a human donor with common variable immunodeficiency.

This clone was counted only a few times. The read ends 3 residues shy of where the CDR3 ends; the end is completed using the germline J gene. At the DNA level, this CDR3 is encoded by other sequences in the same sample as well. The chain is built from TRBV2 and TRBJ1-5; possible D gene TRBD1, 5 bases. The CDR3 spans 14 residues. Germline values: CDR1 SNHLY, CDR2 FYNNEI. Trimming removed 2 bases from V and 6 bases from J, with 11 bases in between. CDR3 sequence: CASSENRQGQPQHF. The sequenced part of the CDR3 DNA is TGTGCCAGCAGTGAAAACCGGCAGGGTCAGCCC.

This clone was counted ten times or more. The read finishes 3 residues shy of the CDR3 end, and the germline J gene is used to complete it. The chain carries TRBV5-5 and TRBJ2-2; 8 positions agree with TRBD2. Germline CDR1 SGHKS, CDR2 YYEKEE (reference sequence). CDR3 length: 15 amino acids. V gave up 0 bases and J gave up 6 bases; unmatched junction bases: 4. CDR3 in amino acids: CASSLVIGGAGELFF. CDR3 DNA (partial): TGTGCCAGCAGCTTGGTTATCGGGGGGGCCGGGGAG.

This clone was recorded at least ten times. With the read ending 3 residues before the CDR3 end, the germline J gene is used to fill in that end. The chain has TRBV5-4 and TRBJ1-1; 7 bases fit TRBD1. Germline CDR1 and CDR2: SGHNT and YYREEE (reference sequence). After removal of 4 bases from V and 3 bases from J, the junction contained 6 bases not matched to a gene. CDR3 length equals 14 residues. The CDR3 sequence is CASSPEGAHTEAFF. CDR3 DNA (partial): TGTGCCAGCAGCCCTGAGGGGGCCCACACTGAA.

This clone was seen more than once but under ten times. The sequence runs out 3 residues before the end of the CDR3; the remainder is reconstructed from the germline J gene. V and J are TRBV7-2 and TRBJ1-4; D might be TRBD1 (5 bases). The germline CDR1 and CDR2 sequences are SGHTA and FQGNSA. CDR3 length: 13 residues. Deletions cut 1 base from V and 10 bases from J, with 10 bases between. The CDR3 reads CASSLGATGKLFF. The part of the CDR3 DNA that was read is TGTGCCAGCAGCTTAGGCGCAACAGGAAAA.

This clone was observed many times. The sequenced fragment ends 3 residues before the CDR3 boundary, so the rest is inferred from the germline J gene. This chain connects TRBV5-5 to TRBJ1-2; D not certain. Germline-derived CDR1 and CDR2 are SGHKS and YYEKEE (reference sequence). This CDR3 contains 14 residues. V was cut by 6 bases and J by 4 bases, with 16 bases left in between. CDR3 bases read: TGTGCCAGCACCGACCCCATAGGGCTCTATGGC. This codes for CASTDPIGLYG. The entire CDR3 is CASTDPIGLYGYTF.

This clone appeared many times. The read ends 3 residues before the CDR3 terminus; that terminus is restored from the germline J gene. This chain uses TRBV7-6 with TRBJ1-4; 7 bases are a match to TRBD1. With 5 bases clipped from V and 7 bases from J, the junction kept 10 bases outside the gene matches. Germline CDR1 reads SGHVS; CDR2 reads FNYEAQ. The CDR3 runs to 15 residues. The CDR3 sequence is CASSLGQARAEKLFF. The CDR3 DNA, read in part, is TGTGCCAGCAGCCTCGGACAGGCCCGGGCTGAAAAA.

This clone was observed at least ten times. The CDR3 region is CSASDRGGEAFF. The DNA read from the CDR3 is TGCAGTGCTTCGGACAGGGGAGGAGAA. The rearrangement joins TRBV20-1 to TRBJ1-1; 9 bases agree with TRBD1. The DNA ends 3 residues before the CDR3 does, and the rest of the CDR3 is filled in from the germline J gene. CDR3 length: 12 residues. Germline assignment: CDR1 DFQATT and CDR2 SNEGSKA (reference sequence).

In the case of this clone: The CDR3 end lies 3 residues beyond the end of the read and is filled in from the germline J gene. The rearrangement joins TRBV6-2 or TRBV6-3 to TRBJ2-2; TRBD1 aligns across 9 bases. Trimming took 7 bases from V and 6 from J; bases not matched to a gene: 6. The germline CDR1 and CDR2 sequences are MNHEY and SVGEGT. CDR3 length: 14 residues. Incomplete CDR3 DNA: TGTGCCAGCATTGGACAGGGGTTGCCCGGGGAG. Amino acids: CASIGQGLPGE. The CDR3, in full, reads CASIGQGLPGELFF.

Of note for this clone: From the germline J gene comes the end of the CDR3, since the read stops 3 residues before it. The genes are TRBV7-3 and TRBJ1-2; the D is unclear. The CDR3 sequence is 13 residues long. Germline CDR1 is SGHTA and CDR2 is FQGTGA. Partial CDR3 DNA: TGTGCCAGCAGCTTAATGGCGGGAAACGGC. This sequence encodes CASSLMAGNG. The full CDR3 sequence reads CASSLMAGNGYTF.

This clone has a count of ten or more. Coverage ceases 3 residues before the CDR3 finishes, and the germline J gene fills in the end. The rearrangement uses TRBV30 and TRBJ1-5; D gene unclear. V dropped 0 bases and J dropped 0 bases, with 15 bases sitting between them. The CDR3 totals 17 residues. The germline gives CDR1 GTSNPN, CDR2 SVGIG (reference sequence). The CDR3 bases that were read are TGTGCCTGGAGTGTACGAGAGGGCAGGCATAGCAATCAGCCC. It translates to CAWSVREGRHSNQP. The whole CDR3 reads CAWSVREGRHSNQPQHF.

In its sample, this clone was seen a few times. The read gets to within 3 residues of the CDR3 end, and the germline J gene fills in the rest. The chain couples TRBV11-3 to TRBJ2-1, with 11 bases matching TRBD2. With V trimmed by 5 bases and J by 5 bases, 5 bases remained unmatched. The CDR3 contains 15 residues. Germline loops: CDR1 SGHNT, CDR2 YENEEA. The covered CDR3 bases are TGTGCCAGCAGCCGTAGCGGGGGGGCCCACAATGAG. Translated, it gives CASSRSGGAHNE. The complete CDR3 sequence is CASSRSGGAHNEQFF.

Many counts were recorded for this clone. The read comes to an end 3 residues before the CDR3 does, leaving the germline J gene to fill in the end. The chain has TRBV20-1 and TRBJ2-1; TRBD2 matches at 12 bases. V gave up 2 bases and J gave up 0 bases; unmatched junction bases: 5. Germline V lookup: CDR1 DFQATT, CDR2 SNEGSKA (reference sequence). This CDR3 has 17 residues. The CDR3 DNA, read in part, is TGCAGTGCTAGAATGACTAGCGGGGGTTACTCCTACAATGAG. Translation gives CSARMTSGGYSYNE. The CDR3, in full, reads CSARMTSGGYSYNEQFF.

This clone was counted between two and nine times. The CDR3 DNA, read in part, is TGCGCCAGCAGCGAAGGGACAGCCGGAGGGGAGACC. Residues: CASSEGTAGGET. The entire CDR3 sequence reads CASSEGTAGGETQYF. This chain links TRBV5-1 with TRBJ2-5; a possible D gene is TRBD1 (7 bases). The read gets to within 3 residues of the CDR3 end, and the germline J gene fills in the rest. The V gene's germline CDR1 is SGHRS and CDR2 YFSETQ. The length of the CDR3 is 15 residues. V lost 4 bases and J lost 5, with 18 bases in between.

This clone has ten or more counts. The read comes to an end 3 residues before the CDR3 does, leaving the germline J gene to fill in the end. This chain links TRBV7-6 with TRBJ2-7, with 11 bases fitting TRBD2. CDR3 length equals 17 residues. The germline CDR1 and CDR2 sequences are SGHVS and FNYEAQ. Trimming at V came to 5 bases and at J to 0 bases, leaving 9 bases not matched to a gene. The CDR3 sequence: CASSLGTSGYSSYEQYF. The CDR3 DNA, read in part, is TGTGCCAGCAGCCTCGGGACTAGCGGATATAGCTCCTACGAG.

This clone was counted a few times. The read gets to within 3 residues of the CDR3 end, and the germline J gene fills in the rest. The chain couples TRBV5-1 to TRBJ1-1; D unresolved. V lost 0 bases to trimming and J lost 0 bases, with 9 bases between them. The CDR3 sequence is 15 residues long. Germline V CDR1 and CDR2: SGHRS, YFSETQ. The CDR3 protein is CASSLAQDLNTEAFF. CDR3 DNA, as far as it was read: TGCGCCAGCAGCTTGGCTCAGGACTTGAACACTGAA.

This clone was recorded many times. The read comes to an end 3 residues before the CDR3 does, leaving the germline J gene to fill in the end. The rearrangement uses TRBV7-2 and TRBJ2-2, with 7 bases identical to TRBD2. Per germline, CDR1 SGHTA and CDR2 FQGNSA. Trimming took 5 bases from V and 0 from J; bases not matched to a gene: 3. There are 15 residues in the CDR3. The sequenced CDR3 bases are TGTGCCAGCAGCCGGAGCGGGACGAACACCGGGGAG. Amino acids: CASSRSGTNTGE. The full CDR3 is CASSRSGTNTGELFF.

The table lists this clone with a few counts. The DNA read from the CDR3 is TGTGCCAGCGAAAACGGCGGGACAGGGCCCTACGAG. It encodes CASENGGTGPYE. The entire CDR3 is CASENGGTGPYEQYF. The genes are TRBV6-2 or TRBV6-3 and TRBJ2-7; 9 bases agree with TRBD1. The DNA ends 3 residues before the CDR3 does, and the rest of the CDR3 is filled in from the germline J gene. V lost 8 bases, J lost 2 bases, and 10 bases stayed unmatched. The germline V gene has CDR1 MNHEY and CDR2 SVGEGT. The CDR3 totals 15 residues.

Comments on this clone: The read stops 3 residues short of the end of the CDR3; the missing end is completed from the germline J gene. The V gene is TRBV30, the J gene TRBJ2-7, with 10 bases aligning to TRBD1. The CDR3 has 13 residues. V dropped 4 bases and J dropped 3; count of bases not matched to a gene: 3. Germline lookup yields CDR1 GTSNPN and CDR2 SVGIG (reference sequence). Partial CDR3 DNA: TGTGCCTGGACCGGGACAGGGGACTACGAG. The encoded protein is CAWTGTGDYE. The full CDR3 sequence reads CAWTGTGDYEQYF.

In this sample, this clone turned up many times. Coverage ceases 3 residues before the CDR3 finishes, and the germline J gene fills in the end. The chain uses TRBV5-1 and TRBJ2-3; 10 bases fit TRBD2. V lost 8 bases, J lost 6 bases, and 9 bases stayed unmatched. The CDR3 has 14 residues. CDR1 is SGHRS, CDR2 YFSETQ, per germline. CDR3 in amino acids: CASSTSGAGDTQYF. The part of the CDR3 DNA that was read is TGCGCCAGTTCTACTAGCGGGGCGGGCGATACG.

The table lists this clone with a few counts. The read falls 3 residues short of the CDR3 end, and the missing part is taken from the germline J gene. The chain joins TRBV2 to TRBJ1-2; 10 nucleotides agree with TRBD1. Germline CDR1 reads SNHLY; CDR2 reads FYNNEI. Trimming took 2 bases from V and 7 from J; bases not matched to a gene: 4. This CDR3 comprises 14 residues. The sequenced CDR3 bases are TGTGCCAGCAGTGAAACCGGGACAGGGGTTGGC. Residues: CASSETGTGVG. The complete CDR3 sequence is CASSETGTGVGYTF. Variable domain in full (rest from reference TRBV2 and TRBJ1-2): EPEVTQTPSHQVTQMGQEVILRCVPISNHLYFYWYRQILGQKVEFLVSFYNNEISEKSEIFDDQFSVERPDGSNFTLKIRSTKLEDSAMYFCASSETGTGVGYTFGSGTRLTVV.

This clone was picked up a small number of times. Read data end 3 residues before the CDR3 end; the end is taken from the germline J gene. This chain links TRBV19 with TRBJ1-5; 12 positions agree with TRBD1. Germline CDR1 and CDR2: LNHDA and SQIVND (reference sequence). This CDR3 has 14 residues. Trimming at V came to 6 bases and at J to 8 bases, leaving 5 bases not matched to a gene. The CDR3 bases that were read are TGTGCCAGTAGGCGGGACAGGGGGCTTGAGCCC. Amino acid sequence: CASRRDRGLEP. The entire CDR3 protein is CASRRDRGLEPQHF.

On this clone itself: The read ends 3 residues before the CDR3 terminus; that terminus is restored from the germline J gene. The chain employs TRBV7-2 and TRBJ1-2; TRBD1 might be the D (6 bases). The germline V gene has CDR1 SGHTA and CDR2 FQGNSA. The V gene lost 5 bases and the J gene lost 4 bases, with 17 bases spanning the gap. The CDR3 is 15 amino acids. This chain's CDR3 is CASSPDPRTVYGYTF. The part of the CDR3 DNA that was read is TGTGCCAGCAGCCCCGACCCTAGGACAGTCTATGGC.

This clone was recorded many times. The missing CDR3 end, 3 residues past where the read stops, is filled in from the germline J gene. The chain joins TRBV5-1 to TRBJ2-1, with 7 bases identical to TRBD1. V lost 2 bases to trimming and J lost 3 bases; unmatched junction nucleotides: 2. CDR3 size: 14 residues. Looked up from germline, CDR1 is SGHRS and CDR2 is YFSETQ. This CDR3 is CASSFQGVYNEQFF. CDR3 DNA (partial): TGCGCCAGCAGCTTTCAGGGGGTCTACAATGAG.

With respect to this clone: The read ends 3 residues early relative to the CDR3; the germline J gene fills the gap. V is TRBV5-1 and J is TRBJ1-1, with 7 bases that match TRBD1. After removal of 4 bases from V and 0 bases from J, the junction contained 6 bases not matched to a gene. The CDR3 sequence is 15 residues long. The germline V gene has CDR1 SGHRS and CDR2 YFSETQ. The CDR3 sequence: CASSRDRALNTEAFF. The CDR3 bases that were read are TGCGCCAGCAGCCGTGACAGGGCCCTGAACACTGAA.

Regarding this clone: Read coverage stops 3 residues before the CDR3 terminus; the germline J gene supplies the remainder. The gene calls are TRBV7-8 and TRBJ2-5; 16 bases match TRBD2. With 4 bases clipped from V and 2 bases from J, the junction kept 7 bases outside the gene matches. Germline-derived CDR1 and CDR2 are SGHVS and FQNEAQ. CDR3 length equals 18 residues. Incomplete CDR3 DNA: TGTGCCAGCAGCTCGTTACCGGGACTAGCGGGGGGGCAAGAGACC. It yields the protein CASSSLPGLAGGQET. The whole CDR3 protein is CASSSLPGLAGGQETQYF.

Here the CDR3 reads CASSLGAGDSNQPQHF. The sequenced CDR3 bases are TGTGCCAGCAGCTTAGGGGCAGGGGATAGCAATCAGCCC. The chain has TRBV7-6 and TRBJ1-5; D is perhaps TRBD1 (6 bases). Sequencing ends 3 residues short of the CDR3 end; the germline J gene provides the rest. CDR1 is SGHVS, CDR2 FNYEAQ, per germline. V was trimmed by 1 base and J by 0 bases, leaving 10 bases between them. CDR3 length equals 16 residues.

This clone was observed a handful of times. The read finishes 3 residues shy of the CDR3 end, and the germline J gene is used to complete it. The gene calls are TRBV7-8 and TRBJ1-3; perhaps TRBD1 as D (5 bases). Trimming stripped 8 bases from V and 7 bases from J, with 18 bases between. Germline V gene data show CDR1 as SGHVS and CDR2 as FQNEAQ. The CDR3 consists of 14 residues. Here the CDR3 reads CASAPDSISNTIYF. CDR3 DNA, as far as it was read: TGTGCCAGCGCCCCCGACAGCATCAGCAACACC.